This TCR beta chain was sequenced in a study of resident and recirculating memory T cells in vitiligo. Study as a whole: Each patient gave two lesional and two nonlesional epidermal shave biopsies, plus PBMCs. No cells were sorted; samples were homogenized just before genomic DNA extraction. Study observations and caveats: No single dominant TCR clone appeared; lesion clonality varied.

Profiling relied on immunoSEQ multiplex PCR, and the TCRdb table lists in-frame clones only, not all of them. This table holds tens of thousands of clones, 92% found once. The CDR3 has 14 amino acids. The germline V gene has CDR1 MDHEN and CDR2 SYDVKM. The J segment lost 9 bases and the V segment lost 2 bases, leaving 6 bases of the junction unmatched. No patient showed confetti depigmentation, a clinical sign of active disease. Concerning this clone: No antigen is known for it.

The sequence derives from a male donor with vitiligo. The sample consisted of blood. The rearrangement uses TRBV28 and TRBJ1-3, with 8 bases lining up with TRBD1. The CDR3 sequence: CASSLRTGFGTIYF. For the CDR3, the DNA is TGTGCCAGCAGTTTAAGGACAGGGTTTGGCACCATATATTTT.